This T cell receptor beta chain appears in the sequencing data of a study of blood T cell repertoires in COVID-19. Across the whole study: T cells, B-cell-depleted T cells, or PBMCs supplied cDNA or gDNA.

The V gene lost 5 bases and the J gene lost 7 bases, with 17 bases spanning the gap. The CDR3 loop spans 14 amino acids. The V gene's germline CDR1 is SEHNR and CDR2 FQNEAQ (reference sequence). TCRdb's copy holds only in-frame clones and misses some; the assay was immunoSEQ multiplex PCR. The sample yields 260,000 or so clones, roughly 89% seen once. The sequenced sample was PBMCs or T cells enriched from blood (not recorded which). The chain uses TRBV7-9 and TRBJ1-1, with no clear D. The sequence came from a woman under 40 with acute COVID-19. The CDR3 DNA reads TGTGCCAGCAGCAAAGTAGGAGCGAGGGATGAAGCTTTCTTT. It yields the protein CASSKVGARDEAFF.